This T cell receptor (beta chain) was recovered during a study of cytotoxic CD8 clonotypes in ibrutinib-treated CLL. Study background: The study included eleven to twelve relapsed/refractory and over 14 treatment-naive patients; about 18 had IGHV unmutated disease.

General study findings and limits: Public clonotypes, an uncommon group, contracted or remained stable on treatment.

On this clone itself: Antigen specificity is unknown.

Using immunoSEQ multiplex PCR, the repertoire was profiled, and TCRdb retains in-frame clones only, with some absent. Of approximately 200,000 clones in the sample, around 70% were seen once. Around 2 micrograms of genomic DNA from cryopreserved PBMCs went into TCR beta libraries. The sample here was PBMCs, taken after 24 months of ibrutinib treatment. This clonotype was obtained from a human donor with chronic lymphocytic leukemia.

This CDR3 reads CASSLAGTTSYEQYF. The CDR3 DNA follows: TGTGCCAGCAGCTTGGCCGGGACTACCTCCTACGAGCAGTACTTC. This chain links TRBV5-5 with TRBJ2-7; 7 bases are a match to TRBD2. The germline V gene encodes CDR1 SGHKS and CDR2 YYEKEE (reference sequence). CDR3 length: 15 amino acids. V dropped 0 bases and J dropped 0; count of bases not matched to a gene: 3.